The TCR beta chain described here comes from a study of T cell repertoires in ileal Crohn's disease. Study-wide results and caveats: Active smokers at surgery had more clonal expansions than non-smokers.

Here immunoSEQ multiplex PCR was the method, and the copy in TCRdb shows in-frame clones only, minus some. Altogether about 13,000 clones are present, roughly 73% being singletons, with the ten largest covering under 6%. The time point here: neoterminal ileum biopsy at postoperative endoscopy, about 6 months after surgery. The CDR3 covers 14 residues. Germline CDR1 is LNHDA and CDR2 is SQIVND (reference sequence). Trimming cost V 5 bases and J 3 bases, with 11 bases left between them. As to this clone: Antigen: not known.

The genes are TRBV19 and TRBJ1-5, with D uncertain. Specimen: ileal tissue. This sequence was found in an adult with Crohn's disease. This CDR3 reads CASSQSFLNQPQHF. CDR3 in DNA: TGTGCCAGTAGTCAAAGCTTTCTCAATCAGCCCCAGCATTTT.